The TCR beta chain under discussion was sequenced for a study of T cell repertoires in cytomegalovirus infection. As for the study in general: TCR beta signatures that were public indicated CMV infection and matching HLA type.

Notes on this clonotype: The antigen remains undetermined.

Study-wide points: Carriage of CMV together with the relevant HLA was identifiable through cumulative public TCR beta family frequency. CMV-specific TCR beta clonotypes restricted by HLA-C were the ones dominating the ex vivo response.

Trimming pared 0 bases from V and 2 bases from J, leaving 9 bases between. Germline CDR1 is MGHRA and CDR2 is YSYEKL. This CDR3 region has 15 residues. MiXCR was run by TCRdb on the reads, yielding one entry per CDR3 protein. This sample has about 460,000 distinct CDR3 sequences, with around 11% found just once. This TCR came from a human donor in good health (CMV status not recorded). Some clones in this sample may be carry-over from other donors' samples. The chain links TRBV4-1 to TRBJ2-3; D uncertain. The sample taken for sequencing was PBMCs. The CDR3 protein is CASSQDSPVTDTQYF. The CDR3 DNA is TGCGCCAGCAGCCAAGATAGCCCAGTCACAGATACGCAGTATTTT.